This T cell receptor beta chain originates from a study of blood T cell repertoires in COVID-19. Study-wide background: Specimens from acute and convalescent COVID-19 originated in the United States, Italy and Spain.

Only in-frame clones appear in the TCRdb table, and some are missing; sequencing was by immunoSEQ multiplex PCR. The table has approximately 330,000 clones, 70% to 90% seen once. Germline loops: CDR1 MDHEN, CDR2 SYDVKM. The CDR3 extends over 14 amino acids. Trimming cost V 6 bases and J 1 base; bases outside gene matches: 6. The receptor was isolated from a middle-aged woman with acute COVID-19. This chain links TRBV28 with TRBJ2-7; 7 bases are a match to TRBD2. Specimen: PBMCs or T cells enriched from blood (not recorded which). This CDR3 reads CASRYRDYSYEQYF. The CDR3 bases are TGTGCCAGCAGGTACCGGGACTATTCCTACGAGCAGTACTTC.